The 28 T cell receptor beta chains listed next were all sequenced from one sample in a study of graft-versus-host responses after intestinal transplantation. TCRdb's table, derived via immunoSEQ multiplex PCR, lists solely in-frame clones and lacks some. The table includes about 14,000 clones, 25% to 40% detected once. The material sequenced was alloreactive CD4+ T cells from a mixed lymphocyte reaction culture, taken before intestinal transplant. Subset reported: CFSE-low proliferating T cells sorted from approximately 6-day pre-transplant mixed lymphocyte reaction (GvH or HvG direction). The receptors were sampled from a human patient who received an intestinal transplant.

This clone has only a few counts. This sequence joins TRBV18 and TRBJ1-1; D may be TRBD1 (6 bases). V gave up 6 bases and J gave up 1 base, with 15 bases separating them. Per the germline V gene, CDR1 is KGHSH and CDR2 is LQKENI. This CDR3 is 15 amino acids long. The CDR3 bases are TGTGCCAGCTCGCGGGAACGGGGACAGAACACTGAAGCTTTCTTT. Protein sequence: CASSRERGQNTEAFF.

The chain is built from TRBV10-3 and TRBJ2-3; 11 nucleotides line up with TRBD2. CDR1 and CDR2 from the germline V gene are ENHRY and SYGVKD. J was trimmed by 8 bases and V by 7 bases; bases with no gene match: 8. The length of the CDR3 is 14 residues. The CDR3 sequence is CAITDLAGGGTQYF. In DNA form, the CDR3 reads TGTGCCATCACCGATCTAGCGGGAGGAGGTACGCAGTATTTT.

This clone showed up just a few times. The J gene is TRBJ2-7, the V gene TRBV28; TRBD1 aligns across 9 bases. With V trimmed by 5 bases and J by 3 bases, 11 bases remained unmatched. The CDR3 extends over 16 amino acids. CDR1 and CDR2 (germline): MDHEN, SYDVKM. The chain's CDR3 is CASSRTGQGSNYEQYF. The CDR3 region has the DNA TGTGCCAGCAGTCGAACGGGACAGGGTAGTAACTACGAGCAGTACTTC.

This sequence joins TRBV27 and TRBJ1-2, with 8 nucleotides matching TRBD1. The CDR3 is 13 amino acids. The V gene's germline CDR1 is MNHEY and CDR2 SMNVEV (reference sequence). V gave up 5 bases and J gave up 6 bases; unmatched junction bases: 5. The CDR3, as DNA: TGTGCCAGCAGTACGCGACAGGGGCATGGCTACACCTTC. Amino acids: CASSTRQGHGYTF.

The chain links TRBV29-1 to TRBJ1-2, with 12 bases lining up with TRBD1. V shed 3 bases, J shed 8 bases, and the junction held 7 bases outside the gene matches. Germline CDR1 reads SQVTM; CDR2 reads ANQGSEA. The CDR3 consists of 14 residues. The CDR3 DNA reads as TGCAGCGTTGACGCGGGACAGGGGGCGCAGGGCTACACCTTC. This translates into CSVDAGQGAQGYTF.

This clone occurred a few times. The V call is TRBV7-2, the J call TRBJ2-3, with 8 positions matching TRBD1. Germline V gene sequence: CDR1 SGHTA, CDR2 FQGNSA. This CDR3 has 15 amino acids. J was trimmed by 0 bases and V by 5 bases; bases with no gene match: 4. CDR3 bases: TGTGCCAGCAGCACCCGGACAGGGAGCACAGATACGCAGTATTTT. Protein: CASSTRTGSTDTQYF.

The chain is built from TRBV6-1 and TRBJ2-5; 12 positions match TRBD2. Germline V gene lookup returns CDR1 MNHNS and CDR2 SASEGT. The V gene end was trimmed by 4 bases and the J gene end by 5 bases; junction bases not matched to a gene: 2. The CDR3 sequence is 14 residues long. The DNA of the CDR3 is TGTGCCAGCAGTGGGACTAGCGGGACGGAGACCCAGTACTTC. Translation: CASSGTSGTETQYF.

The CDR3 DNA sequence: TGCGCCAGCAGCTTGGCCGGGGGGCGCAAAGTTTCCGATGGCTACACCTTC. Amino acid sequence: CASSLAGGRKVSDGYTF. The rearrangement joins TRBV5-1 to TRBJ1-2, with D possibly TRBD1 on 6 matching bases. Germline V lookup: CDR1 SGHRS, CDR2 YFSETQ. V dropped 0 bases and J dropped 6 bases, with 21 bases sitting between them. The CDR3 runs to 17 residues.

This chain joins TRBV5-1 and TRBJ1-6; a possible D gene is TRBD1 (6 bases). In germline, CDR1 is SGHRS, CDR2 YFSETQ. The CDR3 runs 15 residues. V lost 0 bases, J lost 11 bases, and 15 bases lay in between. DNA for the CDR3: TGCGCCAGCAGCTTGGAAGGACAGAAGTGGGCACCCCTCCACTTT. Amino acids: CASSLEGQKWAPLHF.

The CDR3 reads CASSPLFGLGETQYF. For the CDR3, the DNA is TGTGCCAGCAGCCCCCTATTTGGCCTAGGAGAGACCCAGTACTTC. V gene TRBV7-8 combines with J gene TRBJ2-5, with unresolved D. The germline V gene has CDR1 SGHVS and CDR2 FQNEAQ. V was shortened by 5 bases and J by 4 bases, with 17 bases between the two germline ends. The CDR3 has 15 amino acids.

J is TRBJ1-4 and V is TRBV11-1, with 8 bases aligning to TRBD1. The V gene's germline CDR1 is SGHAT and CDR2 FQDESV (reference sequence). The CDR3 contains 15 residues. With V trimmed by 0 bases and J by 7 bases, 4 bases remained unmatched. The CDR3 loop is CASSLATGDAEKLFF. CDR3 nucleotides: TGTGCCAGCAGCTTAGCGACAGGGGACGCTGAAAAACTGTTTTTT.

This clone was detected only a few times. The chain links TRBV6-1 to TRBJ2-3; no clear D gene. The length of the CDR3 is 12 residues. V was clipped by 6 bases and J by 8 bases, with 12 bases between them. Per germline, CDR1 MNHNS and CDR2 SASEGT. CDR3 coding DNA: TGTGCCAGCAGAGTCCCCACTATTACGCAGTATTTT. Amino acid sequence: CASRVPTITQYF.

This CDR3 is CASSLGRLLLTDTQYF. CDR3 DNA: TGTGCCAGCAGCTTAGGGAGACTACTCCTCACAGATACGCAGTATTTT. The V and J genes are TRBV11-1 and TRBJ2-3, with D perhaps matching TRBD2 (5 bases). Deletions cut 1 base from V and 2 bases from J, with 13 bases between. The CDR3 has 16 amino acids. Germline assignment: CDR1 SGHAT and CDR2 FQDESV (reference sequence).

The chain joins TRBV11-1 to TRBJ1-2, with D perhaps TRBD1 (5 bases). The V and J ends lost 5 bases and 2 bases respectively, with 15 bases between them. CDR1 and CDR2 (germline): SGHAT, FQDESV (reference sequence). This CDR3 is built from 15 residues. CDR3 bases: TGTGCCAGCAGCCCGGGACTCCGACCGAACTATGGCTACACCTTC. This encodes CASSPGLRPNYGYTF.

The V gene is TRBV27, the J gene TRBJ2-1; D is tentatively TRBD1 or TRBD2 (5 bases each). The germline CDR1 and CDR2 sequences are MNHEY and SMNVEV (reference sequence). The CDR3 loop spans 15 amino acids. Trimming pared 10 bases from V and 2 bases from J, leaving 18 bases between. CDR3: CAISTGPLAYNEQFF. Here the CDR3 DNA reads TGTGCCATCTCAACGGGGCCTTTGGCCTACAATGAGCAGTTCTTC.

The chain couples TRBV7-3 to TRBJ2-7, with a weak D call TRBD1 (6 bases). The CDR3 sequence is 15 residues long. Germline-derived CDR1 and CDR2 are SGHTA and FQGTGA. Trimming cost V 5 bases and J 2 bases, with 16 bases left between them. The CDR3 DNA follows: TGTGCCAGCAGCAACAGGGCTGCCAGAACCTACGAGCAGTACTTC. Its protein product is CASSNRAARTYEQYF. Variable domain in full (rest from reference TRBV7-3 and TRBJ2-7): GAGVSQTPSNKVTEKGKYVELRCDPISGHTALYWYRQSLGQGPEFLIYFQGTGAADDSGLPNDRFFAVRPEGSVSTLKIQRTERGDSAVYLCASSNRAARTYEQYFGPGTRLTVT.

This chain links TRBV14 with TRBJ2-1; TRBD2 matches at 8 bases. V was clipped by 4 bases and J by 9 bases; unmatched bases: 8. Germline values: CDR1 SGHDN, CDR2 FVKESK. The CDR3 sequence is 14 residues long. The CDR3 DNA reads as TGTGCCAGCAGCCGACTAGCGTTAGGCAGTGAGCAGTTCTTC. Protein product: CASSRLALGSEQFF.

V usage is TRBV4-1 and J usage is TRBJ2-3, with 9 bases fitting TRBD2. J lost 5 bases, V lost 2 bases, and 8 bases had no gene match. Germline lookup yields CDR1 MGHRA and CDR2 YSYEKL. The length of the CDR3 is 16 residues. The CDR3 coding sequence is TGCGCCAGCAGCCAAATGAGCGGGAGGTTTATAGATACGCAGTATTTT. Translation gives CASSQMSGRFIDTQYF.

This clone is labeled as medium-sized. The chain employs TRBV19 and TRBJ2-2, with 7 bases matching TRBD1. Germline V lookup: CDR1 LNHDA, CDR2 SQIVND (reference sequence). The length of the CDR3 is 16 residues. V was clipped by 5 bases and J by 4 bases; unmatched bases: 10. CDR3: CASSLSGTAITGELFF. The CDR3 DNA sequence: TGTGCCAGTAGTCTGTCCGGGACAGCGATCACCGGGGAGCTGTTTTTT.

V usage is TRBV5-1 and J usage is TRBJ2-1; unclear D gene. The germline V and J ends were trimmed by 0 bases and 5 bases, with 12 bases remaining between them. Germline loops: CDR1 SGHRS, CDR2 YFSETQ. This CDR3 spans 15 amino acids. The CDR3 nucleotides read TGCGCCAGCAGCTTGGGCTCCTTGAGAAACAATGAGCAGTTCTTC. Translation gives CASSLGSLRNNEQFF.

CDR3 amino acids: CASSEARDIIRAEYF. In DNA form, the CDR3 reads TGTGCCAGCAGTGAAGCGAGGGACATCATCCGAGCCGAGTACTTC. V is TRBV2 and J is TRBJ2-7; weak D call: TRBD1 (6 bases). Trimming pared 0 bases from V and 11 bases from J, leaving 20 bases between. Per germline, CDR1 SNHLY and CDR2 FYNNEI. The CDR3 covers 15 residues.

The V gene is TRBV7-8, the J gene TRBJ2-7, with D perhaps TRBD1 (6 bases). V was trimmed by 6 bases and J by 3 bases, leaving 12 bases between them. This CDR3 is 13 amino acids long. The germline V gene has CDR1 SGHVS and CDR2 FQNEAQ. The CDR3 DNA reads as TGTGCCAGCAGACGAACCAGGGGCTACGAGCAGTACTTC. Translating gives CASRRTRGYEQYF.

This clone was counted a few times. The V call is TRBV2, the J call TRBJ1-5, with 7 bases aligning to TRBD1. After removal of 4 bases from V and 9 bases from J, the junction contained 9 bases not matched to a gene. The CDR3 contains 14 residues. The germline CDR1 and CDR2 sequences are SNHLY and FYNNEI. Written as DNA, the CDR3 is TGTGCCAGCAGTGTGAACAGGGGAGGGGGGCCCCAGCATTTT. Translated, it gives CASSVNRGGGPQHF.

This clone appeared a few times. The chain has TRBV7-6 and TRBJ2-4, with a tentative D call TRBD1 (6 bases). CDR1 SGHVS and CDR2 FNYEAQ come from the germline V gene. CDR3 length: 12 amino acids. V shed 2 bases and J shed 11 bases, with 10 bases lying between them. CDR3 nucleotide sequence: TGTGCCAGCAGCTTAAGGGGGACGGTTCAGTACTTC. Protein product: CASSLRGTVQYF.

This chain connects TRBV6-4 to TRBJ2-6; TRBD1 agrees at 8 bases. CDR1 and CDR2 from the germline V gene are MRHNA and SNTAGT. The CDR3 spans 18 residues. V lost 4 bases and J lost 1; bases outside the gene matches: 9. The CDR3 DNA sequence: TGTGCCAGCAGTGGGCGGCTACAGGGGGATTCTGGGGCCAACGTCCTGACTTTC. As protein: CASSGRLQGDSGANVLTF.

This clone has a single count. This chain links TRBV6-1 with TRBJ2-5; maybe TRBD2 (5 bases). V was shortened by 1 base and J by 1 base, with 19 bases between the two germline ends. This CDR3 comprises 18 residues. CDR1 MNHNS and CDR2 SASEGT come from the germline V gene. The CDR3 coding sequence is TGTGCCAGCAGTGAAGGCCTCCTTGGAAGCGGAGTCCAAGAGACCCAGTACTTC. Translating gives CASSEGLLGSGVQETQYF.

The V gene is TRBV5-1, the J gene TRBJ2-7; 9 bases align to TRBD1. The V segment lost 0 bases and the J segment 1 base; nucleotides outside the gene matches: 2. The V gene's germline CDR1 is SGHRS and CDR2 YFSETQ. The CDR3 runs to 15 residues. The DNA of the CDR3 is TGCGCCAGCAGCTTGGGGGGGACAGGGTCCTACGAGCAGTACTTC. Its translation: CASSLGGTGSYEQYF.

The chain is built from TRBV15 and TRBJ2-5, with TRBD1 matching over 12 bases. V lost 3 bases, J lost 5 bases, and 4 bases stayed unmatched. The CDR3 length is 15 residues. Germline CDR1 LNHNV, CDR2 YYDKDF (reference sequence). The CDR3 DNA is TGTGCCACCAGCAGCCGGGACAGGGGGCGGGAGACCCAGTACTTC. Protein sequence: CATSSRDRGRETQYF.